A single sample is the source of the 28 T cell receptor beta chains below, sequenced in a study of persistence of HIV-infected CD4 T cells. These receptors lack a known antigen. Lysates of CMV-infected fibroblasts at approximately 9.6 ug/mL stimulated these cells. Sorting of responding CD4+ T cells relied on upregulated CD40 ligand together with CD69. Sequencing used immunoSEQ version 4 in survey mode. Profiling relied on immunoSEQ multiplex PCR, and the TCRdb table lists in-frame clones only, not all of them. The table records roughly 13,000 clones, about three quarters of them present only once. The source was CD4+ T cells sorted from PBMCs after approximately 19-hour stimulation, collected from a patient who received antiretroviral therapy. The receptors were gathered from an adult man with HIV who was CMV-seropositive.

The V call is TRBV3-1 (or the pseudogene TRBV3-2), the J call TRBJ1-2; TRBD1 might be the D (5 bases). This CDR3 comprises 13 residues. Per germline, CDR1 LGHDT and CDR2 YNNKEL (reference sequence). The V gene lost 3 bases and the J gene lost 4 bases, with 9 bases spanning the gap. The CDR3 loop is CASSQGPGYGYTF. For the CDR3, the DNA is TGTGCCAGCAGCCAGGGACCCGGCTATGGCTACACCTTC.

The chain joins TRBV2 to TRBJ1-4; D not resolved. With 6 bases removed from V and 8 bases from J, the gap between germline ends came to 10 bases. CDR3 length: 12 amino acids. Germline V CDR1 and CDR2: SNHLY, FYNNEI. DNA of the CDR3: TGTGCCAGCAGGCGCCGGACGGAAAAACTGTTTTTT. Its protein is CASRRRTEKLFF.

This chain connects TRBV3-1 (or the pseudogene TRBV3-2) to TRBJ2-6, with 11 nucleotides matching TRBD2. Germline trimming cut 2 bases from V and 2 bases from J; bases unmatched to any gene: 5. This CDR3 has 18 residues. Looked up from germline, CDR1 is LGHDT and CDR2 is YNNKEL (reference sequence). This CDR3 is CASSQYTSGGPGANVLTF. In nucleotides, the CDR3 is TGTGCCAGCAGCCAATACACTAGCGGGGGACCTGGGGCCAACGTCCTGACTTTC.

The chain recombines TRBV2 with TRBJ1-2; D is uncertain. Trimming took 4 bases from V and 5 from J, leaving 8 bases between them. This CDR3 is built from 12 residues. The V gene's germline CDR1 is SNHLY and CDR2 FYNNEI. CDR3 in amino acids: CASSGFGYGYTF. The CDR3 DNA sequence: TGTGCCAGCAGTGGCTTCGGATATGGCTACACCTTC.

The chain couples TRBV28 to TRBJ2-7, with D tentatively TRBD1 (6 bases). CDR1 and CDR2 (germline): MDHEN, SYDVKM. CDR3 length: 14 amino acids. V shed 6 bases and J shed 3 bases, with 15 bases lying between them. CDR3 protein: CASSPPGQIYEQYF. CDR3 bases: TGTGCCAGCAGCCCCCCCGGACAGATCTACGAGCAGTACTTC.

Only a few counts were recorded for this clone. The V and J genes are TRBV9 and TRBJ2-1, with 9 positions matching TRBD2. The J segment lost 5 bases and the V segment lost 1 base, leaving 4 bases of the junction unmatched. This CDR3 spans 15 amino acids. The germline V gene has CDR1 SGDLS and CDR2 YYNGEE. CDR3 residues: CASSVSGGPHNEQFF. CDR3 DNA: TGTGCCAGCAGCGTAAGCGGGGGGCCCCACAATGAGCAGTTCTTC.

The rearrangement uses TRBV19 and TRBJ2-7; 7 bases are shared with TRBD1. The V segment lost 5 bases and the J segment 2 bases; nucleotides outside the gene matches: 6. From germline, CDR1 is LNHDA and CDR2 SQIVND (reference sequence). This CDR3 is 14 amino acids long. The CDR3 sequence is CASSVRDSTYEQYF. The CDR3 DNA is TGTGCCAGTAGTGTCCGGGACAGCACCTACGAGCAGTACTTC. The full variable domain, in which reference TRBV19 and TRBJ2-7 provide the parts outside the CDR3, is DGGITQSPKYLFRKEGQNVTLSCEQNLNHDAMYWYRQDPGQGLRLIYYSQIVNDFQKGDIAEGYSVSREKKESFPLTVTSAQKNPTAFYLCASSVRDSTYEQYFGPGTRLTVT.

The rearrangement joins TRBV5-1 to TRBJ2-7; D is uncertain. This CDR3 is 14 amino acids long. From germline, CDR1 is SGHRS and CDR2 YFSETQ. Trimming removed 0 bases from V and 0 bases from J, with 7 bases in between. CDR3 sequence: CASSLDRNSYEQYF. The CDR3, as DNA: TGCGCCAGCAGCTTGGACAGAAACTCCTACGAGCAGTACTTC. Variable domain in full (rest from reference TRBV5-1 and TRBJ2-7): KAGVTQTPRYLIKTRGQQVTLSCSPISGHRSVSWYQQTPGQGLQFLFEYFSETQRNKGNFPGRFSGRQFSNSRSEMNVSTLELGDSALYLCASSLDRNSYEQYFGPGTRLTVT.

The V call is TRBV5-1, the J call TRBJ2-3; D possibly matches TRBD1 or TRBD2 (6 bases each). V lost 2 bases to trimming and J lost 4 bases, with 20 bases between them. The CDR3 has 17 amino acids. From germline, CDR1 is SGHRS and CDR2 YFSETQ. The CDR3 nucleotides read TGCGCCAGCAGCTTACCTCCTCTAGGGGGGCGCTCAGATACGCAGTATTTT. Its translation is CASSLPPLGGRSDTQYF.

A word on this clone: The same CDR3 arises from other DNA sequences in this sample as well. The chain employs TRBV6-1 and TRBJ2-3; D assignment may be TRBD1 or TRBD2 (6 bases each). CDR3 size: 16 residues. CDR1 MNHNS and CDR2 SASEGT come from the germline V gene. Trimming removed 0 bases from V and 4 bases from J, with 14 bases in between. The CDR3 reads CASSEALGGGSDTQYF. For the CDR3, the DNA is TGTGCCAGCAGTGAAGCGCTGGGGGGCGGGTCAGATACGCAGTATTTT.

The chain recombines TRBV29-1 with TRBJ2-1, with 14 bases that match TRBD2. V gave up 7 bases and J gave up 3 bases; unmatched junction bases: 8. This CDR3 has 16 amino acids. From germline, CDR1 is SQVTM and CDR2 ANQGSEA. The CDR3 is CSARLAGGSLYNEQFF. CDR3 in DNA: TGCAGCGCCAGACTAGCGGGGGGGTCCCTCTACAATGAGCAGTTCTTC.

The J gene is TRBJ1-4, the V gene TRBV11-3; D unclear. CDR1 and CDR2 (germline): SGHNT, YENEEA. The CDR3 has 18 amino acids. The V end lost 0 bases, the J end lost 7 bases, and 21 bases lay between the germline ends. The CDR3 DNA sequence: TGTGCCAGCAGCTTAGATCGCGGAAGAGCATTAGACGCTGAAAAACTGTTTTTT. Translating it yields CASSLDRGRALDAEKLFF. Full variable domain (missing parts from reference TRBV11-3 and TRBJ1-4): EAGVVQSPRYKIIEKKQPVAFWCNPISGHNTLYWYLQNLGQGPELLIRYENEEAVDDSQLPKDRFSAERLKGVDSTLKIQPAELGDSAVYLCASSLDRGRALDAEKLFFGSGTQLSVL.

This clone appeared a single time. The chain carries TRBV6-1 and TRBJ2-3; D is undetermined. Trimming cost V 2 bases and J 5 bases, with 11 bases left between them. CDR1 and CDR2 from the germline V gene are MNHNS and SASEGT. The CDR3 is made up of 14 amino acids. The CDR3 bases are TGTGCCAGCAGTGAACAACGGGCTTTAGATACGCAGTATTTT. Translating gives CASSEQRALDTQYF.

The chain couples TRBV7-2 to TRBJ1-1, with D possibly TRBD1 on 6 matching bases. Per the germline V gene, CDR1 is SGHTA and CDR2 is FQGNSA. The V end lost 3 bases, the J end lost 4 bases, and 12 bases lay between the germline ends. CDR3 length: 14 residues. The DNA of the CDR3 is TGTGCCAGCAGCTTCCAGGGGACGACCACTGAAGCTTTCTTT. Translating it yields CASSFQGTTTEAFF.

The chain recombines TRBV29-1 with TRBJ1-4; the match to TRBD1 covers 7 bases. CDR3 length: 12 residues. From germline, CDR1 is SQVTM and CDR2 ANQGSEA. The V and J ends lost 7 bases and 6 bases, in that order; junction bases with no gene match: 5. The CDR3 protein is CSAGGRDEKLFF. The CDR3 nucleotides are TGCAGCGCAGGGGGAAGGGATGAAAAACTGTTTTTT.

This chain joins TRBV28 and TRBJ2-7; D gene ambiguous. This CDR3 has 13 amino acids. Germline V gene lookup returns CDR1 MDHEN and CDR2 SYDVKM. CDR3 in DNA: TGTGCGATACTTTCCCAGGACTCCTACGAGCAGTACTTC. Protein: CAILSQDSYEQYF.

This clone was seen just once. The chain is built from TRBV28 and TRBJ2-7, with 9 bases fitting TRBD1. The CDR3 consists of 14 residues. Germline trimming cut 5 bases from V and 0 bases from J; bases unmatched to any gene: 2. In germline, CDR1 is MDHEN, CDR2 SYDVKM. CDR3 sequence reads: CASSRQGVSYEQYF. As DNA, the CDR3 is TGTGCCAGCAGTCGACAGGGGGTCTCCTACGAGCAGTACTTC.

The chain employs TRBV7-8 and TRBJ2-2; D is unresolved. V lost 5 bases and J 0 bases, leaving 4 bases between the germline ends. Per the germline V gene, CDR1 is SGHVS and CDR2 is FQNEAQ. This CDR3 is built from 13 residues. For the CDR3, the DNA is TGTGCCAGCAGCAGAACGAACACCGGGGAGCTGTTTTTT. Its translation is CASSRTNTGELFF.

This chain links TRBV28 with TRBJ1-1; D possibly corresponds to TRBD1 (5 bases). The CDR3 runs to 15 residues. The V gene's germline CDR1 is MDHEN and CDR2 SYDVKM. The germline V and J ends were trimmed by 4 bases and 3 bases, with 15 bases remaining between them. This CDR3 reads CASSSPLGVYTEAFF. The CDR3 region has the DNA TGTGCCAGCAGTTCGCCCCTAGGGGTTTACACTGAAGCTTTCTTT.

This clone was seen a few times. CDR3 protein: CSVGDGGYTF. The CDR3, as DNA: TGCAGCGTTGGGGATGGTGGCTACACCTTC. V is TRBV29-1 and J is TRBJ1-2, with D hard to call. The CDR3 has 10 residues. Germline CDR1 and CDR2: SQVTM and ANQGSEA. Trimming removed 4 bases at V and 7 bases at J, with 7 bases between.

V gene TRBV20-1 combines with J gene TRBJ2-1, with D uncertain. Per germline, CDR1 DFQATT and CDR2 SNEGSKA (reference sequence). V was clipped by 4 bases and J by 7 bases, with 8 bases between them. CDR3 length: 11 residues. The CDR3: CSAKWWNEQFF. CDR3 nucleotide sequence: TGCAGTGCTAAGTGGTGGAATGAGCAGTTCTTC.

The genes are TRBV10-3 and TRBJ2-2; maybe TRBD1 (6 bases). V dropped 7 bases and J dropped 2 bases, with 11 bases sitting between them. The germline V gene has CDR1 ENHRY and CDR2 SYGVKD. The CDR3 length is 14 residues. CDR3 region: CAIKDSPNTGELFF. The CDR3 coding sequence is TGTGCCATCAAGGACAGTCCAAACACCGGGGAGCTGTTTTTT.

This clone was seen a few times. The chain carries TRBV14 and TRBJ2-1; D remains ambiguous. CDR1 SGHDN and CDR2 FVKESK come from the germline V gene. The CDR3 spans 15 residues. V gave up 2 bases and J gave up 0 bases, with 8 bases separating them. Here the CDR3 DNA reads TGTGCCAGCAGCCAATCTCCTAGCTCCTACAATGAGCAGTTCTTC. Encoded protein: CASSQSPSSYNEQFF.

The gene calls are TRBV25-1 and TRBJ1-4; TRBD1 aligns across 12 bases. Germline V lookup: CDR1 MGHDK, CDR2 SYGVNS. V trimming: 8 bases; J trimming: 8 bases; junction bases outside the gene matches: 9. This CDR3 region has 15 residues. The chain's CDR3 is CASWGTGGFGEKLFF. The DNA of the CDR3 is TGTGCCAGCTGGGGGACAGGGGGCTTCGGAGAAAAACTGTTTTTT. Supplemented by reference TRBV25-1 and TRBJ1-4, the full variable domain reads EADIYQTPRYLVIGTGKKITLECSQTMGHDKMYWYQQDPGMELHLIHYSYGVNSTEKGDLSSESTVSRIRTEHFPLTLESARPSHTSQYLCASWGTGGFGEKLFFGSGTQLSVL.

The chain couples TRBV5-1 to TRBJ2-3, with unresolved D. Germline lookup yields CDR1 SGHRS and CDR2 YFSETQ. This CDR3 is 14 amino acids long. Trimming cost V 0 bases and J 4 bases, with 9 bases left between them. CDR3 coding DNA: TGCGCCAGCAGCTTGGGGCAGGCTGCAGATACGCAGTATTTT. Amino acid sequence: CASSLGQAADTQYF.

The table lists this clone with a count of one. The rearrangement links TRBV7-3 to TRBJ2-3; 8 positions agree with TRBD2. The V segment lost 2 bases and the J segment 0 bases; nucleotides outside the gene matches: 1. The CDR3 runs 15 residues. Germline V lookup: CDR1 SGHTA, CDR2 FQGTGA. The CDR3 region is CASSLERGSTDTQYF. CDR3 bases: TGTGCCAGCAGCTTAGAGCGGGGGAGCACAGATACGCAGTATTTT.

The chain carries TRBV4-1 and TRBJ2-7; TRBD1 might be the D (5 bases). This CDR3 comprises 14 residues. Germline V lookup: CDR1 MGHRA, CDR2 YSYEKL. The germline V and J ends were trimmed by 0 bases and 4 bases, with 10 bases remaining between them. This CDR3 reads CASSQEWSGYEQYF. The CDR3 DNA reads TGCGCCAGCAGCCAAGAATGGTCAGGGTACGAGCAGTACTTC.

A note on this clone: Other DNA sequences from this sample encode an identical CDR3 as well. CDR3 bases: TGTGCCAGCTCACCTCGGACTGATACTGAAGCTTTCTTT. This sequence encodes CASSPRTDTEAFF. The chain is built from TRBV18 and TRBJ1-1; D uncertain. CDR1 and CDR2 (germline): KGHSH, LQKENI. V was trimmed by 3 bases and J by 5 bases, leaving 10 bases between them. There are 13 residues in the CDR3. Based on the CDR3 plus reference TRBV18 and TRBJ1-1, the full variable domain is NAGVMQNPRHLVRRRGQEARLRCSPMKGHSHVYWYRQLPEEGLKFMVYLQKENIIDESGMPKERFSAEFPKEGPSILRIQQVVRGDSAAYFCASSPRTDTEAFFGQGTRLTVV.